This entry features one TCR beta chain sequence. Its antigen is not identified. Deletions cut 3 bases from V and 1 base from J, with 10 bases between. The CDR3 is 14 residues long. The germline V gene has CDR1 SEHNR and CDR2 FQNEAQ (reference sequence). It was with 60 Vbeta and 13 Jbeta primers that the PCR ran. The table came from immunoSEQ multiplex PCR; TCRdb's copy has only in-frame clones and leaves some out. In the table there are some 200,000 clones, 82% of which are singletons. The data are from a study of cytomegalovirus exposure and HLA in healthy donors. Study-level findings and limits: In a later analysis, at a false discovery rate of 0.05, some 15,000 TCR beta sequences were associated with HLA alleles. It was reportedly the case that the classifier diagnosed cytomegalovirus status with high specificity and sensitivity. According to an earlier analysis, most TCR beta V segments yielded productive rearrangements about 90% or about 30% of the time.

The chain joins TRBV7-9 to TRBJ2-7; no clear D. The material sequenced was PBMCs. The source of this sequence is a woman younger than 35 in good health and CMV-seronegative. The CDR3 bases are TGTGCCAGCAGCTTTTGGGCAGGATCCTACGAGCAGTACTTC. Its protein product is CASSFWAGSYEQYF.